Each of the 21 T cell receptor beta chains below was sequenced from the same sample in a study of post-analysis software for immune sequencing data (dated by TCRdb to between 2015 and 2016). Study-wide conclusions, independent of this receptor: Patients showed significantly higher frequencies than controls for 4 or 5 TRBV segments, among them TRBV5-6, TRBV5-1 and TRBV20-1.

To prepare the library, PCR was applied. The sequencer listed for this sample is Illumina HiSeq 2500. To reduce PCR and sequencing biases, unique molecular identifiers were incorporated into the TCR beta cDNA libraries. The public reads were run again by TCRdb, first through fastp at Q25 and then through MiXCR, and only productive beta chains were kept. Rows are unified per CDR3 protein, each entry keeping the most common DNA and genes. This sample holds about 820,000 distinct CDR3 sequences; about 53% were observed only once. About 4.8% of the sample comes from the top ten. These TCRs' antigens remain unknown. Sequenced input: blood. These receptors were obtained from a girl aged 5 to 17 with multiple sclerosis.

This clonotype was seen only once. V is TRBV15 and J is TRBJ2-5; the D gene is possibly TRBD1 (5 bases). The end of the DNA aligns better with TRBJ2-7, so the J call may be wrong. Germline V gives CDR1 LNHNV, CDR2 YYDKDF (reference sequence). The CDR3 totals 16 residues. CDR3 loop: CATSRDEQAISYEQYF. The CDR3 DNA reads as TGTGCCACCAGCAGAGATGAACAGGCGATCTCCTACGAGCAGTACTTC.

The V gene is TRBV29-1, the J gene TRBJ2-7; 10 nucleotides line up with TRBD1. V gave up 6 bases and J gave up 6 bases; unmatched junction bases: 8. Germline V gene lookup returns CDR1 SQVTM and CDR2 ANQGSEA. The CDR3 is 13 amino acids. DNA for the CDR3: TGCAGCGTGGGACAGGGGAAAGGCGGCGAGCAGTACTTC. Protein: CSVGQGKGGEQYF.

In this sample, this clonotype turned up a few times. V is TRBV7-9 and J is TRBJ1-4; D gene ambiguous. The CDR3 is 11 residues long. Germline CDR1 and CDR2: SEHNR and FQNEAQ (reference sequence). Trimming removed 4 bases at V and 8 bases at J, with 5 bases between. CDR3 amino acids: CASSSLEKLFF. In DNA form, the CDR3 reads TGTGCCAGCAGCTCCCTAGAAAAACTGTTTTTT.

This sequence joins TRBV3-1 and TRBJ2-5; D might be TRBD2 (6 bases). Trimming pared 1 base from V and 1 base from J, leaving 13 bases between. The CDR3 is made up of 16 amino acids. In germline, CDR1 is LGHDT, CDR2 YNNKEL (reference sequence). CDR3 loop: CASSQVGGRVQETQYF. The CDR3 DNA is TGTGCCAGCAGCCAAGTCGGGGGTAGGGTCCAAGAGACCCAGTACTTC.

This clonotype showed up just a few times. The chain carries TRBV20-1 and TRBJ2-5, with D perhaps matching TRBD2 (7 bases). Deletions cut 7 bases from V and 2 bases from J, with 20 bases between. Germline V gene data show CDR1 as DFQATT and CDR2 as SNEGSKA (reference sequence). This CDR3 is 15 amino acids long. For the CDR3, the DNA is TGCAGTGTAGTCCAAGGGGGGGCTCCGCAAGAGACCCAGTACTTC. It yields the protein CSVVQGGAPQETQYF.

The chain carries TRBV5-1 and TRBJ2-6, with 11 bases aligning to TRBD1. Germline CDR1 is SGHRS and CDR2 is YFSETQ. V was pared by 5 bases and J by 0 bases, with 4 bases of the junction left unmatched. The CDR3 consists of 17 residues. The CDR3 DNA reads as TGCGCCAGCAGACCCGGGACAGGGGGCTCTGGGGCCAACGTCCTGACTTTC. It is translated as CASRPGTGGSGANVLTF.

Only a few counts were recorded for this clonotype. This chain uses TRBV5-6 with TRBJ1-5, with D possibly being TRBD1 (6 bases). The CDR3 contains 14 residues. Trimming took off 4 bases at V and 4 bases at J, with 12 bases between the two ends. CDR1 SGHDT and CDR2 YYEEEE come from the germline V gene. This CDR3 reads CASSRRDTNQPQHF. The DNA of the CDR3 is TGTGCCAGCAGCCGCCGGGACACAAATCAGCCCCAGCATTTT.

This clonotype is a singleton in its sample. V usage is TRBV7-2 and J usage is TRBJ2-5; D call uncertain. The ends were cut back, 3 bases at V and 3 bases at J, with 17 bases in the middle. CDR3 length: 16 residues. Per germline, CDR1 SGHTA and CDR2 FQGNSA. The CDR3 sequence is CASSFYSSLNKETQYF. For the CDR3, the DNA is TGTGCCAGCAGCTTTTATAGTTCGTTAAATAAAGAGACCCAGTACTTC. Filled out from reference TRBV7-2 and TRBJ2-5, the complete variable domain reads GAGVSQSPSNKVTEKGKDVELRCDPISGHTALYWYRQSLGQGLEFLIYFQGNSAPDKSGLPSDRFSAERTGGSVSTLTIQRTQQEDSAVYLCASSFYSSLNKETQYFGPGTRLLVL.

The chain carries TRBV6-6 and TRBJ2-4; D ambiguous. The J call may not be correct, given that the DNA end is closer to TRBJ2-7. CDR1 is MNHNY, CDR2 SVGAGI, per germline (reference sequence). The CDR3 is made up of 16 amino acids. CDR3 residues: CASSYPALNSPYEQYF. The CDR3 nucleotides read TGTGCCAGCAGTTACCCGGCTCTGAATTCCCCCTACGAGCAGTACTTC.

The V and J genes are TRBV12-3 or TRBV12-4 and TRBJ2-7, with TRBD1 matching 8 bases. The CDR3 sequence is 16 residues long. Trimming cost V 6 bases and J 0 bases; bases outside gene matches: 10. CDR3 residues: CASRRPTGGDSYEQYF. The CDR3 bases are TGTGCCAGCAGAAGACCAACAGGGGGAGACTCCTACGAGCAGTACTTC.

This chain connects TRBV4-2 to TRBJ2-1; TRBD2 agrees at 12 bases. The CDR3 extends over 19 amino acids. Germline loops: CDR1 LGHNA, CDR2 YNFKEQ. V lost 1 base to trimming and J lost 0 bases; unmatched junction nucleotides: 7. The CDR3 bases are TGTGCCAGCAGCCAAGGGACTAGCGGGGCAAGAAGCTCCTACAATGAGCAGTTCTTC. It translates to CASSQGTSGARSSYNEQFF.

CDR3 region: CASSMTASHEQYF. The CDR3 region has the DNA TGTGCCAGCAGTATGACGGCTTCCCACGAGCAGTACTTC. This chain joins TRBV12-3 or TRBV12-4 and TRBJ2-5; D gene uncertain. The J call is uncertain, as TRBJ2-7 better fits the DNA end. The CDR3 loop spans 13 amino acids.

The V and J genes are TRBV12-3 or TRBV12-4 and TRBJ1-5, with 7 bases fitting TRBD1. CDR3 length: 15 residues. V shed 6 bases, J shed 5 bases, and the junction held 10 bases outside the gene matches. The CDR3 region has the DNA TGTGCCAGCAGCAAACAGGGGAGTTGGGATCAGCCCCAGCATTTT. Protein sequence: CASSKQGSWDQPQHF.

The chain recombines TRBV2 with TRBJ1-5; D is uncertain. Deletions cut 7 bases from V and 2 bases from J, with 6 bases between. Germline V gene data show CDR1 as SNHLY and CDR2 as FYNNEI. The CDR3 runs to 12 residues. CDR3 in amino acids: CASMAGNQPQHF. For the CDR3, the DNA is TGTGCCAGCATGGCTGGCAATCAGCCCCAGCATTTT.

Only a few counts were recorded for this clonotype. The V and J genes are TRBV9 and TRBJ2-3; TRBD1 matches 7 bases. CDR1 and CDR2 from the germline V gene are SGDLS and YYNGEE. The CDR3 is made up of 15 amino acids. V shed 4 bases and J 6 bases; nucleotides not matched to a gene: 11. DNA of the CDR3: TGTGCCAGCAGCTCAACGGGACAGCTTTGGGATACGCAGTATTTT. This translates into CASSSTGQLWDTQYF.

The CDR3 sequence: CSAGQANTEAFF. The CDR3 DNA reads as TGCAGTGCTGGACAGGCGAACACTGAAGCTTTCTTT. V usage is TRBV20-1 and J usage is TRBJ1-1; 7 bases align to TRBD1. The germline V gene encodes CDR1 DFQATT and CDR2 SNEGSKA (reference sequence). Germline trimming cut 5 bases from V and 1 base from J; bases unmatched to any gene: 1. This CDR3 is built from 12 residues.

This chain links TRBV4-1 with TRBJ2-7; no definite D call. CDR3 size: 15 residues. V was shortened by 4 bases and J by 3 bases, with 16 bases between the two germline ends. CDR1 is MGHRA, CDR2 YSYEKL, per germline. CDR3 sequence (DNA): TGCGCCAGCAGCCTCCGTTTTGGAGCTAACTACGAGCAGTACTTC. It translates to CASSLRFGANYEQYF.

Here the CDR3 reads CASTKTSGSYGEQFF. The CDR3 DNA reads as TGTGCCAGCACCAAGACTAGCGGGAGTTACGGTGAGCAGTTCTTC. The V and J genes are TRBV25-1 and TRBJ2-1; 12 nucleotides align to TRBD2. CDR1 MGHDK and CDR2 SYGVNS come from the germline V gene. Germline trimming cut 7 bases from V and 9 bases from J; bases unmatched to any gene: 10. This CDR3 comprises 15 residues.

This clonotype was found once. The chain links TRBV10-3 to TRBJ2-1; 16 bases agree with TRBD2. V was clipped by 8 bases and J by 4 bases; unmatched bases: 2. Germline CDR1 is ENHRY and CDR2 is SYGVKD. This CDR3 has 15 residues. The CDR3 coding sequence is TGTGCCATCGGGACTAGCGGGGGGGCGTACAATGAGCAGTTCTTC. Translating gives CAIGTSGGAYNEQFF.

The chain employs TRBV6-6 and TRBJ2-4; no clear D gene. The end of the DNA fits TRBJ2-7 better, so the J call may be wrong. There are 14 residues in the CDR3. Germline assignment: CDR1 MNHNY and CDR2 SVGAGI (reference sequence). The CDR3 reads CASSYGIRESEQYF. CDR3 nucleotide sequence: TGTGCCAGCAGTTACGGGATAAGGGAAAGCGAGCAGTACTTC.

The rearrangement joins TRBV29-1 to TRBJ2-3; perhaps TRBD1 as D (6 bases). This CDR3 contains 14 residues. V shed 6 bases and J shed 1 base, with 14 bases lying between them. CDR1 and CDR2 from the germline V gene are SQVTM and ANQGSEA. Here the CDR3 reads CSVRSAGGTDTQYF. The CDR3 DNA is TGCAGCGTGAGATCGGCAGGGGGCACAGATACGCAGTATTTT.